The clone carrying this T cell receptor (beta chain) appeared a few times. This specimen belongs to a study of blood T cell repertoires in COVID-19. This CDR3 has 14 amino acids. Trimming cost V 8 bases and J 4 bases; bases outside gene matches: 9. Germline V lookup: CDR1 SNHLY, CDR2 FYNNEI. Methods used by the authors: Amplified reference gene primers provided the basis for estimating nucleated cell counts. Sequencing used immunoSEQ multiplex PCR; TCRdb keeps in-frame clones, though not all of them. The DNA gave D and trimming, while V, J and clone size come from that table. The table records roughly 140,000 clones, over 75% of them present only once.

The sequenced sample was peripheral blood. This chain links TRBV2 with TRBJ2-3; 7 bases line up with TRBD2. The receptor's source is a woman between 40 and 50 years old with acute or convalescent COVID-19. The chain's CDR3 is CASGLAEYPDTQYF. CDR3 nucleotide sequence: TGTGCCAGCGGGCTAGCGGAGTATCCAGATACGCAGTATTTT.